This T cell receptor beta chain was sequenced for a study of CD8+ T cells in alopecia areata. Points from the study as a whole: Because of a solitary nonresponder, the connection of baseline CD8+ expansion to response stays uncertain.

TCR sequencing used cDNA made by reverse transcription of extracted RNA. Profiled with immunoSEQ multiplex PCR; TCRdb holds only in-frame clones, not every one. The sample has roughly 220,000 clones; more than 30% are singletons. The treatment was: oral pan-JAK inhibitor, 5-10 mg twice daily. Sorting separated CD4+ and CD8+ T cells out of PBMCs. In regard to this clone: Antigen: not known.

Sequenced material: CD4+ T cells sorted from blood, taken at approximately week 31, from a patient treated with tofacitinib. The clonotype was recovered from a human donor with alopecia areata.

Written as DNA, the CDR3 is TGTGCCTGGAGTGTCGGCAGCAACTATGGCTACACCTTC. It translates to CAWSVGSNYGYTF. The genes are TRBV30 and TRBJ1-2; D not resolved. Germline assignment: CDR1 GTSNPN and CDR2 SVGIG (reference sequence). This CDR3 has 13 amino acids. V lost 0 bases and J lost 2, with 7 bases in between.